This is a list of T cell receptor beta chains from one sample in a study of cytomegalovirus exposure and HLA in healthy donors. Clones were sequenced by immunoSEQ multiplex PCR, and TCRdb holds only the in-frame ones, with some missing. The table records 150,000 to 200,000 clones, approximately 80% of them present only once. Sequencing used PBMCs. Source of these receptors: a woman aged 18-35 years in good health and CMV-seronegative. Both conserved end residues are part of each CDR3. D genes are given only for firm matches.

V gene	J gene	D gene	CDR3 protein	CDR3 DNA
TRBV28	TRBJ1-6	TRBD1	CASSSGLGQGGNSPLHF	TGTGCCAGCAGTTCGGGGCTGGGACAGGGCGGTAATTCACCCCTCCACTTT
TRBV6-6	TRBJ1-6	TRBD1	CASKIRGYNSPLHF	TGTGCCAGCAAAATCAGGGGGTATAATTCACCCCTCCACTTT
TRBV29-1	TRBJ2-7	.	CSAVWGVGVQEQYF	TGCAGCGCCGTTTGGGGGGTCGGGGTTCAAGAGCAGTACTTC
TRBV2	TRBJ1-5	.	CASSRQGIDQPQHF	TGTGCCAGCAGTCGGCAGGGGATCGATCAGCCCCAGCATTTT
TRBV27	TRBJ1-6	TRBD1	CASTRGQGVSPLHF	TGTGCCAGCACCCGGGGACAGGGGGTTTCACCCCTCCACTTT
TRBV5-5	TRBJ1-6	.	CASSDLDTAYNSPLHF	TGTGCCAGCAGCGACCTGGACACTGCTTATAATTCACCCCTCCACTTT
TRBV4-1	TRBJ1-4	TRBD1	CASSRPGQGHEKLFF	TGCGCCAGCAGCCGGCCGGGACAGGGTCATGAAAAACTGTTTTTT
TRBV6-6	TRBJ2-2	.	CASSYSILRELFF	TGTGCCAGCAGTTACTCTATTCTAAGGGAGCTGTTTTTT
TRBV5-8	TRBJ2-5	TRBD2	CASSLGRGGPETQYF	TGTGCCAGCAGCTTGGGGCGGGGGGGCCCAGAGACCCAGTACTTC
TRBV18	TRBJ2-1	TRBD2	CASSPLSGSSNNEQFF	TGTGCCAGCTCACCACTGAGCGGGAGTTCCAACAATGAGCAGTTCTTC
TRBV10-3	TRBJ2-7	.	CAISESRDYEQYF	TGTGCCATCAGTGAGTCCAGGGACTACGAGCAGTACTTC
TRBV2	TRBJ1-2	TRBD1	CAGSELTGVKNGYTF	TGTGCCGGCAGTGAACTTACAGGGGTGAAGAATGGCTACACCTTC